This is a list of T cell receptor beta chains from one sample in a study of blood T cell repertoires in COVID-19. The table came from immunoSEQ multiplex PCR; TCRdb's copy has only in-frame clones and leaves some out. Among about 480,000 clones, approximately 89% were seen once, and the ten largest hold about 12%. Sequencing input: peripheral blood. The receptors originated from a woman between 45 and 60 years old with COVID-19, enrolled during active disease. The CDR3 runs from the conserved cysteine through the conserved F or W. Each record gives: clone size, J gene, V gene, D gene, CDR3 protein, CDR3 DNA. A D gene is named only where the DNA matches it firmly. Not all rows give a size; the values are once, few, many and, for expanded clones, a class.

abundance: NA
j_gene: TRBJ1-6
v_gene: TRBV18
d_gene: NA
CDR3aa: CASSRNPTELPPLHF
CDR3nt: TGTGCCAGCTCACGCAATCCGACAGAATTGCCACCCCTCCACTTT

abundance: NA
j_gene: TRBJ2-7
v_gene: TRBV28
d_gene: NA
CDR3aa: CASSLRQGSYEQYF
CDR3nt: TGTGCCAGCAGTTTACGGCAGGGCTCCTACGAGCAGTACTTC

abundance: NA
j_gene: TRBJ1-2
v_gene: TRBV27
d_gene: TRBD1
CDR3aa: CASRATGGDYGYTF
CDR3nt: TGTGCCAGCAGGGCGACAGGGGGCGACTATGGCTACACCTTC

abundance: NA
j_gene: TRBJ2-7
v_gene: TRBV10-3
d_gene: NA
CDR3aa: CATREGGGNEQYF
CDR3nt: TGTGCCACCAGGGAAGGAGGGGGCAACGAGCAGTACTTC

abundance: NA
j_gene: TRBJ2-3
v_gene: TRBV2
d_gene: NA
CDR3aa: CASGAARTDTQYF
CDR3nt: TGTGCCAGCGGGGCAGCGCGGACAGATACGCAGTATTTT

abundance: NA
j_gene: TRBJ2-3
v_gene: TRBV6-5
d_gene: NA
CDR3aa: CASSSREADTQYF
CDR3nt: TGTGCCAGCAGTTCGAGGGAGGCGGATACGCAGTATTTT

abundance: NA
j_gene: TRBJ1-1
v_gene: TRBV10-1
d_gene: NA
CDR3aa: CASSPSGVGTEAFF
CDR3nt: TGCGCCAGCTCTCCCTCAGGGGTTGGGACTGAAGCTTTCTTT

abundance: NA
j_gene: TRBJ1-2
v_gene: TRBV5-6
d_gene: TRBD1
CDR3aa: CASSAQGMGGYTF
CDR3nt: TGTGCCAGCAGCGCACAGGGGATGGGTGGCTACACCTTC

abundance: NA
j_gene: TRBJ1-1
v_gene: TRBV30
d_gene: TRBD1
CDR3aa: CAWRLPGTVEAFF
CDR3nt: TGTGCCTGGCGCCTCCCAGGGACAGTTGAAGCTTTCTTT

abundance: once
j_gene: TRBJ2-7
v_gene: TRBV5-5
d_gene: NA
CDR3aa: CASSLAGGPREQYF
CDR3nt: TGTGCCAGCAGCTTGGCCGGGGGGCCCAGGGAGCAGTACTTC

abundance: NA
j_gene: TRBJ1-2
v_gene: TRBV7-3
d_gene: NA
CDR3aa: CASSLGPATANYGYTF
CDR3nt: TGTGCCAGCAGCTTAGGTCCGGCGACAGCTAACTATGGCTACACCTTC

abundance: once
j_gene: TRBJ1-4
v_gene: TRBV24-1
d_gene: TRBD1
CDR3aa: CATSDPTGQGSEKLFF
CDR3nt: TGTGCCACCAGTGATCCTACGGGACAGGGCTCTGAAAAACTGTTTTTT

abundance: NA
j_gene: TRBJ1-1
v_gene: TRBV7-2
d_gene: NA
CDR3aa: CASSLGPLTEAFF
CDR3nt: TGTGCCAGCAGCTTAGGGCCGCTCACTGAAGCTTTCTTT

abundance: NA
j_gene: TRBJ1-5
v_gene: TRBV5-1
d_gene: NA
CDR3aa: CASSFGGGLNQPQHF
CDR3nt: TGCGCCAGCAGCTTTGGGGGGGGGTTGAATCAGCCCCAGCATTTT

abundance: once
j_gene: TRBJ1-4
v_gene: TRBV7-2
d_gene: TRBD1
CDR3aa: CASSLYRGTNEKLFF
CDR3nt: TGTGCCAGCAGCTTATACAGGGGAACTAATGAAAAACTGTTTTTT

abundance: NA
j_gene: TRBJ1-1
v_gene: TRBV13
d_gene: NA
CDR3aa: CASSLGSLTEAFF
CDR3nt: TGTGCCAGCAGCTTAGGCTCCCTCACTGAAGCTTTCTTT

abundance: NA
j_gene: TRBJ1-2
v_gene: TRBV30
d_gene: NA
CDR3aa: CAWGTGVMDYGYTF
CDR3nt: TGTGCTTGGGGGACTGGAGTAATGGACTATGGCTACACCTTC

abundance: NA
j_gene: TRBJ1-6
v_gene: TRBV27
d_gene: TRBD1
CDR3aa: CASSLYGTGGQDSPLHF
CDR3nt: TGTGCCAGCAGTTTATACGGGACAGGGGGTCAGGATTCACCCCTCCACTTT

abundance: NA
j_gene: TRBJ1-6
v_gene: TRBV9
d_gene: NA
CDR3aa: CASSLQGPKMDSPLHF
CDR3nt: TGTGCCAGCAGCTTACAGGGCCCGAAAATGGATTCACCCCTCCACTTT

abundance: NA
j_gene: TRBJ1-1
v_gene: TRBV5-4
d_gene: TRBD1
CDR3aa: CASSSRQGVRNTEAFF
CDR3nt: TGTGCCAGCAGCTCCCGACAGGGGGTGCGGAACACTGAAGCTTTCTTT

abundance: NA
j_gene: TRBJ1-2
v_gene: TRBV24-1
d_gene: NA
CDR3aa: CATSDSRGYTF
CDR3nt: TGTGCCACCAGTGATTCCCGGGGCTACACCTTC

abundance: NA
j_gene: TRBJ1-1
v_gene: TRBV19
d_gene: NA
CDR3aa: CASSTGRGAFF
CDR3nt: TGTGCCAGTAGTACCGGGAGAGGGGCTTTCTTT

abundance: NA
j_gene: TRBJ1-2
v_gene: TRBV4-1
d_gene: TRBD1
CDR3aa: CASSQEYQGVGHGYTF
CDR3nt: TGCGCCAGCAGCCAAGAGTATCAGGGGGTGGGGCATGGCTACACCTTC

abundance: once
j_gene: TRBJ1-1
v_gene: TRBV7-8
d_gene: TRBD1
CDR3aa: CASSFGQGIGAFF
CDR3nt: TGTGCCAGCAGCTTTGGACAGGGCATTGGCGCTTTCTTT

abundance: NA
j_gene: TRBJ1-4
v_gene: TRBV5-1
d_gene: NA
CDR3aa: CASRSMGGLTTNEKLFF
CDR3nt: TGCGCCAGCAGATCAATGGGGGGGCTGACGACTAATGAAAAACTGTTTTTT

abundance: NA
j_gene: TRBJ2-5
v_gene: TRBV28
d_gene: TRBD2
CDR3aa: CASSLPGASGGETQYF
CDR3nt: TGTGCCAGCAGTTTGCCGGGGGCTAGCGGGGGAGAGACCCAGTACTTC

abundance: NA
j_gene: TRBJ2-3
v_gene: TRBV24-1
d_gene: NA
CDR3aa: CATSNSQAGYTQYF
CDR3nt: TGTGCCACCAGTAACTCACAGGCAGGATATACGCAGTATTTT

abundance: NA
j_gene: TRBJ1-2
v_gene: TRBV19
d_gene: NA
CDR3aa: CASSIGDTLYYGYTF
CDR3nt: TGTGCCAGTAGTATTGGGGACACGCTATACTATGGCTACACCTTC

abundance: NA
j_gene: TRBJ1-5
v_gene: TRBV27
d_gene: TRBD1
CDR3aa: CASSRQGGLSNQPQHF
CDR3nt: TGTGCCAGCAGTCGACAGGGTGGGCTTTCCAATCAGCCCCAGCATTTT

abundance: once
j_gene: TRBJ1-6
v_gene: TRBV7-2
d_gene: TRBD1
CDR3aa: CASSLVVQGGSPLHF
CDR3nt: TGTGCCAGCAGCTTAGTAGTCCAGGGGGGCTCACCCCTCCACTTT

abundance: NA
j_gene: TRBJ1-2
v_gene: TRBV30
d_gene: TRBD1
CDR3aa: CAWSATDRGRSGYTF
CDR3nt: TGTGCCTGGAGTGCCACGGACAGGGGGCGTTCTGGCTACACCTTC

abundance: NA
j_gene: TRBJ1-1
v_gene: TRBV12-3/TRBV12-4
d_gene: NA
CDR3aa: CASSFNPGTEAFF
CDR3nt: TGTGCCAGCAGTTTCAATCCGGGCACTGAAGCTTTCTTT

abundance: few
j_gene: TRBJ2-1
v_gene: TRBV11-2
d_gene: TRBD2
CDR3aa: CASSLDLTSGNEQFF
CDR3nt: TGTGCCAGCAGCTTAGATCTAACTAGCGGCAATGAGCAGTTCTTC

abundance: NA
j_gene: TRBJ2-3
v_gene: TRBV18
d_gene: NA
CDR3aa: CASSLFSTDTQYF
CDR3nt: TGTGCCAGCTCTCTGTTTAGCACAGATACGCAGTATTTT

abundance: NA
j_gene: TRBJ2-1
v_gene: TRBV6-5
d_gene: NA
CDR3aa: CASSSFGEQFF
CDR3nt: TGTGCCAGTAGCTCCTTCGGTGAGCAGTTCTTC

abundance: NA
j_gene: TRBJ1-3
v_gene: TRBV12-5
d_gene: NA
CDR3aa: CASGLTGIGNTIYF
CDR3nt: TGTGCTAGTGGTTTAACGGGGATTGGAAACACCATATATTTT

abundance: NA
j_gene: TRBJ1-1
v_gene: TRBV12-3/TRBV12-4
d_gene: NA
CDR3aa: CASSKQGNTEAFF
CDR3nt: TGTGCCAGCAGTAAACAGGGTAACACTGAAGCTTTCTTT

abundance: NA
j_gene: TRBJ1-4
v_gene: TRBV27
d_gene: NA
CDR3aa: CASSASQGGKLFF
CDR3nt: TGTGCCAGCAGTGCCTCGCAGGGTGGAAAACTGTTTTTT

abundance: NA
j_gene: TRBJ2-1
v_gene: TRBV5-1
d_gene: NA
CDR3aa: CASSTDVGGLNEQFF
CDR3nt: TGCGCCAGCAGCACGGACGTGGGAGGATTAAATGAGCAGTTCTTC

abundance: NA
j_gene: TRBJ2-3
v_gene: TRBV10-1
d_gene: TRBD2
CDR3aa: CASSAGGLTDTQYF
CDR3nt: TGCGCCAGCAGCGCGGGGGGTCTCACAGATACGCAGTATTTT

abundance: NA
j_gene: TRBJ1-6
v_gene: TRBV11-2
d_gene: TRBD1
CDR3aa: CASSPDRVKVHF
CDR3nt: TGTGCCAGCAGCCCGGACAGGGTAAAAGTCCACTTT

abundance: NA
j_gene: TRBJ1-1
v_gene: TRBV5-1
d_gene: NA
CDR3aa: CASSEGGTEAFF
CDR3nt: TGCGCCAGCAGTGAAGGGGGCACTGAAGCTTTCTTT

abundance: NA
j_gene: TRBJ2-2
v_gene: TRBV29-1
d_gene: TRBD2
CDR3aa: CSARLAGELFF
CDR3nt: TGCAGCGCTCGACTAGCGGGGGAGCTGTTTTTT

abundance: NA
j_gene: TRBJ2-4
v_gene: TRBV3-1/TRBV3-2
d_gene: TRBD1
CDR3aa: CASSQAGTGGRNIQYF
CDR3nt: TGTGCCAGCAGCCAAGCTGGGACAGGGGGTCGAAACATTCAGTACTTC

abundance: NA
j_gene: TRBJ1-2
v_gene: TRBV28
d_gene: NA
CDR3aa: CASSYMSARLKGYTF
CDR3nt: TGTGCCAGCAGTTACATGTCAGCCCGACTAAAGGGCTACACCTTC